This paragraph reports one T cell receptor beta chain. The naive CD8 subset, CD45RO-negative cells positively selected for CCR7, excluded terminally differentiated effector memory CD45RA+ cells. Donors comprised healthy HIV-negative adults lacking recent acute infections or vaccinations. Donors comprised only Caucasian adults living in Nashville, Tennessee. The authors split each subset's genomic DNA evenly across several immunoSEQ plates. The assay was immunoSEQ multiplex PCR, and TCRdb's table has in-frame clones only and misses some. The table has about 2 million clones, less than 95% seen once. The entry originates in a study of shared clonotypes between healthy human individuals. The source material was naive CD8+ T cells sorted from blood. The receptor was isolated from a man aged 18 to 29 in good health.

The chain's CDR3 is CASSQDGTSGRGYEQYF. The CDR3 nucleotides are TGCGCCAGCAGCCAAGATGGGACTAGCGGGAGAGGGTACGAGCAGTACTTC. V usage is TRBV4-3 and J usage is TRBJ2-7, with 14 nucleotides matching TRBD2. The CDR3 consists of 17 residues. Germline V gives CDR1 LGHNA, CDR2 YSLEER. J lost 4 bases, V lost 0 bases, and 5 bases had no gene match.